The 9 T cell receptor beta chains below were found in one sample sequenced in a study of blood T cell repertoires in COVID-19. Clones were read by immunoSEQ multiplex PCR, and TCRdb kept only the in-frame ones, dropping some. The data hold a few hundred thousand clones, with about nine tenths observed a single time. What was sequenced was peripheral blood. These receptor sequences come from a man aged 50-59 years with acute or convalescent COVID-19.

V is TRBV6-5 and J is TRBJ2-7; TRBD1 aligns across 8 bases. CDR3 length equals 13 residues. From germline, CDR1 is MNHEY and CDR2 SVGAGI. Trimming took 7 bases from V and 6 from J; bases not matched to a gene: 8. In DNA form, the CDR3 reads TGTGCCAGCACCAGTGGACAGGGAGGCGAGCAGTACTTC. Translation: CASTSGQGGEQYF.

The CDR3 sequence is CASSSQRGGGPYNEQFF. The DNA of the CDR3 is TGCGCCAGCAGCTCGCAACGGGGCGGGGGGCCCTACAATGAGCAGTTCTTC. J is TRBJ2-1 and V is TRBV5-1, with 8 bases fitting TRBD2. Germline-derived CDR1 and CDR2 are SGHRS and YFSETQ. The CDR3 sequence is 17 residues long. Trimming cost V 3 bases and J 2 bases; bases outside gene matches: 10.

This chain uses TRBV5-1 with TRBJ1-5, with TRBD1 matching over 7 bases. Germline V gene data show CDR1 as SGHRS and CDR2 as YFSETQ. J was trimmed by 7 bases and V by 4 bases; bases with no gene match: 11. The length of the CDR3 is 15 residues. The CDR3 region is CASSLGRGGDQPQHF. CDR3 coding DNA: TGCGCCAGCAGCCTGGGAAGAGGGGGCGACCAGCCCCAGCATTTT. Variable domain in full (rest from reference TRBV5-1 and TRBJ1-5): KAGVTQTPRYLIKTRGQQVTLSCSPISGHRSVSWYQQTPGQGLQFLFEYFSETQRNKGNFPGRFSGRQFSNSRSEMNVSTLELGDSALYLCASSLGRGGDQPQHFGDGTRLSIL.

CDR3 protein: CASSQKTGQSTYEQYF. The DNA for the CDR3 is TGTGCCAGCAGCCAGAAGACGGGACAGAGCACCTACGAGCAGTACTTC. The chain has TRBV7-6 and TRBJ2-7, with 7 bases lining up with TRBD1. This CDR3 spans 16 amino acids. The germline V gene has CDR1 SGHVS and CDR2 FNYEAQ. The ends lost 5 bases at V and 2 bases at J; junction bases unmatched: 12.

The genes are TRBV7-3 and TRBJ2-7; 7 bases are a match to TRBD1. J lost 1 base, V lost 5 bases, and 8 bases had no gene match. Germline lookup yields CDR1 SGHTA and CDR2 FQGTGA. CDR3 length equals 15 residues. In nucleotides, the CDR3 is TGTGCCAGCAGCGTAATGGGGGACAGTTCCTACGAGCAGTACTTC. This sequence encodes CASSVMGDSSYEQYF.

This rearrangement joins TRBV19 to TRBJ1-2; a possible D gene is TRBD1 (5 bases). The germline CDR1 and CDR2 sequences are LNHDA and SQIVND (reference sequence). This CDR3 has 14 residues. The chain's CDR3 is CAEGEASPVWGYTF. For the CDR3, the DNA is TGTGCAGAAGGGGAGGCGAGCCCGGTATGGGGCTACACCTTC.

About this clone: A read error may account for a junction end that differs from germline. The chain couples TRBV12-3 or TRBV12-4 to TRBJ1-5, with 7 bases that match TRBD1. This CDR3 spans 13 amino acids. CDR3 region: CASSLANIQGLNF. In DNA, the CDR3 is TGTGCCAGCAGTTTGGCAAATATACAGGGGCTGAATTTT.

The genes are TRBV5-1 and TRBJ2-5; D is unresolved. The germline gives CDR1 SGHRS, CDR2 YFSETQ. This CDR3 is 14 amino acids long. V was pared by 1 base and J by 0 bases, with 7 bases between. CDR3 bases: TGCGCCAGCAGCTTGTTCCTGTACCAAGAGACCCAGTACTTC. Encoded protein: CASSLFLYQETQYF.

This chain's CDR3 is CASSSILSVADTQYF. The CDR3 nucleotides are TGTGCCAGCAGCTCCATTCTTAGTGTCGCAGATACGCAGTATTTT. The rearrangement links TRBV5-8 to TRBJ2-3; D call uncertain. Trimming cost V 3 bases and J 4 bases, with 15 bases left between them. Germline loops: CDR1 SGHTS, CDR2 YDEGEE. The CDR3 spans 15 residues.